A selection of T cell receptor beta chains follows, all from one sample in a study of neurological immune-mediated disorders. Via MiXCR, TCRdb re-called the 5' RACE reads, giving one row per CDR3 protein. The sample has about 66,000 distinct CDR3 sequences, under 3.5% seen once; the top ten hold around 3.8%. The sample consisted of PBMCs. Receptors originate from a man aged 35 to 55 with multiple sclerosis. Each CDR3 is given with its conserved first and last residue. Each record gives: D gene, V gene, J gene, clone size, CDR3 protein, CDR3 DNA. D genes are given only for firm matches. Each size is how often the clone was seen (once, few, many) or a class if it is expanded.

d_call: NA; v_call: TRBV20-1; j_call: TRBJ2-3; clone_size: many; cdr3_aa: CSASHQTGYYTDTQYF; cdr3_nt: TGCAGTGCTAGTCACCAGACAGGATACTACACAGATACGCAGTATTTT
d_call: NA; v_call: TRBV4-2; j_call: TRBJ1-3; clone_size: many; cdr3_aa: CASSQDLGSGSGNTIYF; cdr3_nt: TGTGCCAGCAGCCAGGACTTGGGGTCCGGCTCTGGAAACACCATATATTTT
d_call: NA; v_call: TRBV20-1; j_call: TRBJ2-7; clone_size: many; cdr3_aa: CSARPNPYEQYF; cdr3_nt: TGCAGTGCTAGACCCAACCCCTACGAGCAGTACTTC
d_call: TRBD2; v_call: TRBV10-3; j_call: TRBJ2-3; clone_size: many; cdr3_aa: CAISEISGGTDTQYF; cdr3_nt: TGTGCCATCAGTGAGATTAGCGGGGGCACAGATACGCAGTATTTT
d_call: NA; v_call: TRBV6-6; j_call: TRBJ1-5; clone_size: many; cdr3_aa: CASSYSARGRYSNQPQHF; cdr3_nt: TGTGCCAGCAGTTACTCGGCTAGGGGCCGTTATAGCAATCAGCCCCAGCATTTT
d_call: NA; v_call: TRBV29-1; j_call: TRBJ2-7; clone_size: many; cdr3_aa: CSVEANSYEQYF; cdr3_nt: TGCAGCGTTGAAGCAAACAGCTACGAGCAGTACTTC
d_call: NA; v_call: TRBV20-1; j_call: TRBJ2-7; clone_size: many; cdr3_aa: CSAPIESRGAPYEQYF; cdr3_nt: TGCAGTGCACCGATTGAATCAAGGGGGGCCCCGTACGAGCAGTACTTC
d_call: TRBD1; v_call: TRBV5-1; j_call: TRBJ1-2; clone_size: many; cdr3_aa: CASSNPRGGRYGYTF; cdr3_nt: TGCGCCAGCAGCAACCCCAGGGGGGGCCGGTATGGCTACACCTTC
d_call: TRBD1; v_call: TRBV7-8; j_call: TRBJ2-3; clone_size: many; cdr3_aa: CASSSRQGATTDTQYF; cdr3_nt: TGTGCCAGCAGCTCCCGACAGGGGGCGACCACAGATACGCAGTATTTT
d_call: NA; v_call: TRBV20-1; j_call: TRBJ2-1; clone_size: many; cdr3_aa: CSASLGAGYNEQFF; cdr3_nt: TGCAGTGCTAGTTTAGGGGCAGGTTACAATGAGCAGTTCTTC
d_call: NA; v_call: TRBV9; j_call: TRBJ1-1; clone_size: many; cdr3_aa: CASSVPGDDTEAFF; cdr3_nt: TGTGCCAGCAGCGTACCGGGGGACGACACTGAAGCTTTCTTT
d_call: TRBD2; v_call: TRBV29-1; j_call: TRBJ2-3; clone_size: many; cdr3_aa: CSVAGTGGADTQYF; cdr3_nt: TGCAGCGTCGCCGGGACGGGAGGAGCAGATACGCAGTATTTT
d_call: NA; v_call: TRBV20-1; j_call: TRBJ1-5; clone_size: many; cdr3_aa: CSARVGGTNQPQHF; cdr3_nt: TGCAGTGCTAGAGTAGGCGGTACCAATCAGCCCCAGCATTTT
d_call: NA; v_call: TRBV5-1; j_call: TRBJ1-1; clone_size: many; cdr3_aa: CASSPSTNMNTEAFF; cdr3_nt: TGCGCCAGCAGCCCTAGCACCAACATGAACACTGAAGCTTTCTTT
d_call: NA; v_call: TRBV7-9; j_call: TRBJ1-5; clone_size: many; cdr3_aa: CASSLGGGEGTQHF; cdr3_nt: TGTGCCAGCAGCTTAGGTGGAGGGGAGGGAACCCAGCATTTT
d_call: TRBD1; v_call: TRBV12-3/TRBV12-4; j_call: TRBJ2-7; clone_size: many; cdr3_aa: CASSLRDRVYEQYF; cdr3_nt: TGTGCCAGCAGTTTAAGGGACAGGGTCTACGAGCAGTACTTC